This T cell receptor (beta chain) was captured in a study of immune cell composition in non-small cell lung cancer. Study conclusions and caveats: Lung adenocarcinomas had lower top 10 clone scores and clonality than squamous tumours. Squamous carcinomas (about 75%) more often had tumour-associated clones >0.5% than adenocarcinomas (33%). No significant correlation existed between pack-years smoked and tumour clonality.

For this clone: Its antigen is unknown.

Template was genomic DNA from frozen, unsorted single-cell suspensions. Assay: immunoSEQ multiplex PCR; the TCRdb copy retains only in-frame clones and omits some. The sample has roughly 10,000 clones, 64% seen once. Germline V gene data show CDR1 as SGHRS and CDR2 as YFSETQ. V dropped 5 bases and J dropped 3 bases, with 14 bases sitting between them. The CDR3 consists of 15 residues. The rearrangement uses TRBV5-1 and TRBJ2-2; maybe TRBD2 (6 bases). The sample taken for sequencing was lung tumor tissue. This receptor was obtained from a human donor with non-small cell lung cancer. CDR3 amino acids: CASRREPADTGELFF. The CDR3 DNA is TGCGCCAGCAGACGGGAGCCCGCGGACACCGGGGAGCTGTTTTTT.